This T cell receptor (beta chain) was sequenced in a study of blood T cell repertoires in COVID-19. Looking at the study overall: Samples representing acute and convalescent COVID-19 were sourced from the United States, Italy and Spain. T cells, B-cell-depleted T cells, or PBMCs provided the cDNA or gDNA that served as material.

The CDR3 loop spans 15 amino acids. V shed 6 bases and J shed 9 bases, with 18 bases lying between them. The germline V gene has CDR1 MNHEY and CDR2 SVGAGI. How the authors handled the data: Amplification with reference gene primers provided the estimates of nucleated cell counts. Some clones are missing from TCRdb's copy, which holds only in-frame ones; the method was immunoSEQ multiplex PCR. V and J calls and clone size come straight from that table; D and trimming were deduced from the DNA. The sample includes around 78,000 clones, about nine tenths seen only once; the top ten take less than 35%. Sample: peripheral blood. The J gene is TRBJ1-6, the V gene TRBV6-5, with D possibly TRBD1 on 5 matching bases. The source is a man over 45 with active or convalescent COVID-19. Here the CDR3 reads CASSLGGGASSPLHF. CDR3 sequence (DNA): TGTGCCAGCAGCCTAGGTGGCGGGGCAAGTTCACCCCTCCACTTT.